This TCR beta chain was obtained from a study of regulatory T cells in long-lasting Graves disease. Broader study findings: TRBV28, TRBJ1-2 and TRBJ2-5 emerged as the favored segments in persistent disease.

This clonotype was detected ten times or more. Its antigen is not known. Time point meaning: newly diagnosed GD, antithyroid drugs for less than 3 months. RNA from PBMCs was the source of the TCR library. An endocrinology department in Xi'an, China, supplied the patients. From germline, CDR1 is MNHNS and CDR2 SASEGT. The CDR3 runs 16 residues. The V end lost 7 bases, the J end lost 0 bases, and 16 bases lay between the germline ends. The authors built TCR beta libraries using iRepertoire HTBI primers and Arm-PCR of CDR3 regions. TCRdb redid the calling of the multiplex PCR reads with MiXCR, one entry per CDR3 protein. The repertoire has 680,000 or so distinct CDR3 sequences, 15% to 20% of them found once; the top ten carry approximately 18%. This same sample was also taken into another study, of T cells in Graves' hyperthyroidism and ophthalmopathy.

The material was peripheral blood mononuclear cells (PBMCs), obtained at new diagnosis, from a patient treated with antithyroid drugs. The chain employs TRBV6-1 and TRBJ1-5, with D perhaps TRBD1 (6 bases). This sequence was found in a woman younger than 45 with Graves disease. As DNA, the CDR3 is TGTGCCAGCAAGCCAGGGGCCTCATATAGCAATCAGCCCCAGCATTTT. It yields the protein CASKPGASYSNQPQHF.